This T cell receptor beta chain emerged from a study of cytomegalovirus exposure and HLA in healthy donors. Study-wide context: Around 78 million unique TCRs, all from HLA-typed donors, were included in an early release of the data.

PCR was performed using 60 Vbeta and 13 Jbeta primers. Libraries were prepared by immunoSEQ multiplex PCR; TCRdb keeps only in-frame clonotypes and omits some of them. This sample yields approximately 150,000 clones, of which nearly 80% are seen a single time; 13% to 15% belongs to the top ten. This CDR3 is built from 13 residues. The V gene's germline CDR1 is SGHDN and CDR2 FVKESK. Findings and limits, study-wide: Across donors, sequencing depth was assumed by presence/absence analyses to be roughly uniform. For most subjects, TCR beta sequences were reported to predict HLA-A and HLA-B alleles with accuracy. Associated with HLA alleles at 0.05 false discovery rate in a later analysis were 15,000 to 20,000 TCR beta sequences.

A remark on this clone: Its antigen remains unidentified. A read error may account for a junction end that differs from germline.

The TCR comes from a woman aged 40 to 50 in good health and CMV-seronegative. Sequenced sample: PBMCs. The genes are TRBV14 and TRBJ2-7, with TRBD1 matching 7 bases. Written as DNA, the CDR3 is TGTGCCAGCAGCTCCCGGGACAGCCCAAGATCGAACTTC. Protein product: CASSSRDSPRSNF. Full variable domain (missing parts from reference TRBV14 and TRBJ2-7): EAGVTQFPSHSVIEKGQTVTLRCDPISGHDNLYWYRRVMGKEIKFLLHFVKESKQDESGMPNNRFLAERTGGTYSTLKVQPAELEDSGVYFCASSSRDSPRSNFGPGTRLTVT.